This TCR beta chain was recovered during a study of T cells in Graves' hyperthyroidism and ophthalmopathy. Study-level background: Pretreatment peripheral blood was obtained at initial diagnosis.

This CDR3 has 15 amino acids. V lost 2 bases and J 5 bases, leaving 12 bases between the germline ends. Germline V CDR1 and CDR2: LGHNA, YSLEER. In its sample, this clonotype was seen a few times. Its antigen is unidentified. Participants, patients aged 18 to 65, had newly diagnosed hyperthyroidism with a duration under 2 months. Amplification targeted TCR beta CDR3 regions from RNA transcripts. The HTBI primer set was used in a first-round RT-PCR of the TCR CDR3. One entry per CDR3 protein results from TCRdb running MiXCR on the multiplex PCR reads. Found here are some 600,000 distinct CDR3 sequences, approximately 13% of them singletons; the top ten hold less than 6%. General study points: Most thyroid clonotypes expanded above 0.001 appeared in blood too. Ophthalmopathy onset followed model prediction by a median about six months.

J is TRBJ2-2 and V is TRBV4-3; D unresolved. Sequenced sample: blood. The source is a woman in her 30s with Graves' hyperthyroidism that later progressed to Graves' ophthalmopathy. DNA for the CDR3: TGCGCCAGCAGCCAATTTGGTGGTTCGACCGGGGAGCTGTTTTTT. This encodes CASSQFGGSTGELFF.